The sequence of this TCR beta chain was determined in a study of OX40 agonist ivuxolimab in advanced cancers. Study summary: Given to patients was ivuxolimab, an agonistic anti-OX40 (CD134) antibody. Prior anti-PD-1, anti-PD-L1 or anti-CTLA-4 therapy was allowed; 40% had some.

Data came from immunoSEQ multiplex PCR; TCRdb stores just in-frame clones and leaves some out. The sample records more than 70,000 clones, roughly 90% being singletons. V was clipped by 1 base and J by 9 bases, with 16 bases between them. CDR1 and CDR2 from the germline V gene are LGHNA and YSLEER. This CDR3 is built from 15 residues. V and J are TRBV4-3 and TRBJ2-4, with D maybe TRBD1 (7 bases). This clonotype was obtained from an adult with an advanced solid tumor such as melanoma, head and neck, liver or kidney cancer. The specimen comprised CD4+ or CD8+ T cells sorted from blood, sampled in a trial of the OX40 agonist ivuxolimab. CDR3 sequence reads: CASSQAIRGVGIQYF. In DNA form, the CDR3 reads TGCGCCAGCAGCCAAGCCATCAGGGGGGTAGGCATTCAGTACTTC.